The 28 T cell receptor beta chains in this list originate from one sample, sequenced in a study of shared T cell receptors in the human thymus. Only in-frame clones appear in the TCRdb table, and some are missing; sequencing was by immunoSEQ multiplex PCR. The data show about 660,000 clones, with 80% to 90% seen just once and approximately 0.0097% held by the top ten. The same sample was also used in a study of human thymus T cells.

Sample: thymocytes. The receptor source for this set is a boy under two years old with a congenital heart defect.

The V and J genes are TRBV7-2 and TRBJ2-7; 10 bases agree with TRBD2. Trimming took 6 bases from V and 2 from J; bases not matched to a gene: 7. There are 15 residues in the CDR3. Germline V gene sequence: CDR1 SGHTA, CDR2 FQGNSA. CDR3 protein: CASSNTSGTAYEQYF. The CDR3 region has the DNA TGTGCCAGCAGTAACACTAGCGGGACCGCCTACGAGCAGTACTTC. Full variable domain (remainder filled in from reference TRBV7-2 and TRBJ2-7): GAGVSQSPSNKVTEKGKDVELRCDPISGHTALYWYRQSLGQGLEFLIYFQGNSAPDKSGLPSDRFSAERTGGSVSTLTIQRTQQEDSAVYLCASSNTSGTAYEQYFGPGTRLTVT.

The V gene is TRBV28, the J gene TRBJ1-6; maybe TRBD1 (6 bases). This CDR3 is built from 15 residues. Trimming stripped 2 bases from V and 8 bases from J, with 13 bases between. Germline CDR1 MDHEN, CDR2 SYDVKM. The CDR3 protein is CASSLTPGADSPLHF. DNA of the CDR3: TGTGCCAGCAGTTTAACCCCAGGGGCTGATTCACCCCTCCACTTT.

The V and J genes are TRBV7-9 and TRBJ1-2; the match to TRBD1 covers 8 bases. J was trimmed by 0 bases and V by 3 bases; bases with no gene match: 15. The germline CDR1 and CDR2 sequences are SEHNR and FQNEAQ (reference sequence). CDR3 length equals 19 residues. The DNA for the CDR3 is TGTGCCAGCAGCTTGTCCGACCGGGACAGGAAAGAAACTAACTATGGCTACACCTTC. It specifies CASSLSDRDRKETNYGYTF. Filled out from reference TRBV7-9 and TRBJ1-2, the complete variable domain reads DTGVSQNPRHKITKRGQNVTFRCDPISEHNRLYWYRQTLGQGPEFLTYFQNEAQLEKSRLLSDRFSAERPKGSFSTLEIQRTEQGDSAMYLCASSLSDRDRKETNYGYTFGSGTRLTVV.

Remarks on this clone: Different DNA sequences within this sample yield the same CDR3. The chain combines TRBV5-1 with TRBJ1-1, with a tentative D call TRBD1 (6 bases). Germline CDR1 SGHRS, CDR2 YFSETQ. Trimming shortened V by 4 bases and J by 2 bases, and 12 bases separated the two germline ends. CDR3 length equals 14 residues. The CDR3 loop reads CASSPKGVNTEAFF. DNA of the CDR3: TGCGCCAGCAGCCCCAAGGGGGTCAACACTGAAGCTTTCTTT.

The chain has TRBV14 and TRBJ2-1, with 8 nucleotides matching TRBD1. The CDR3 covers 15 residues. The V gene end was trimmed by 4 bases and the J gene end by 2 bases; junction bases not matched to a gene: 4. CDR1 and CDR2 from the germline V gene are SGHDN and FVKESK. The CDR3 coding sequence is TGTGCCAGCAGCCTGACAGGGGACCCCTACAATGAGCAGTTCTTC. Protein: CASSLTGDPYNEQFF. The whole variable domain, remainder taken from reference TRBV14 and TRBJ2-1, is EAGVTQFPSHSVIEKGQTVTLRCDPISGHDNLYWYRRVMGKEIKFLLHFVKESKQDESGMPNNRFLAERTGGTYSTLKVQPAELEDSGVYFCASSLTGDPYNEQFFGPGTRLTVL.

The V and J genes are TRBV4-3 and TRBJ2-1; tentatively, D is TRBD2 (5 bases). V lost 0 bases and J 4 bases, leaving 22 bases between the germline ends. The CDR3 has 19 residues. CDR1 LGHNA and CDR2 YSLEER come from the germline V gene. CDR3 DNA sequence: TGCGCCAGCAGCCAAGATTTCTTTCGGGGTACTCAGCAATACAATGAGCAGTTCTTC. Residues: CASSQDFFRGTQQYNEQFF.

This chain links TRBV30 with TRBJ2-1; D may be TRBD2 (6 bases). The CDR3 covers 15 residues. The V end was cut by 3 bases, the J end by 8 bases, with 20 bases between. CDR1 GTSNPN and CDR2 SVGIG come from the germline V gene (reference sequence). The CDR3 nucleotides are TGTGCCTGGAGGGGCTGGAGGGAGGCTCAGGATGAGCAGTTCTTC. Translating it yields CAWRGWREAQDEQFF.

The gene calls are TRBV27 and TRBJ2-7; 7 bases line up with TRBD1. Germline CDR1 reads MNHEY; CDR2 reads SMNVEV (reference sequence). This CDR3 is 15 amino acids long. V shed 4 bases and J 2 bases; nucleotides not matched to a gene: 8. Here the CDR3 DNA reads TGTGCCAGCAGTTCCTTGGACAGGCTACCCTACGAGCAGTACTTC. Protein: CASSSLDRLPYEQYF.

J is TRBJ2-1 and V is TRBV27, with D possibly matching TRBD1 (6 bases). CDR3 length: 12 residues. Germline V lookup: CDR1 MNHEY, CDR2 SMNVEV (reference sequence). The ends were cut back, 6 bases at V and 6 bases at J, with 9 bases in the middle. CDR3 bases: TGTGCCAGCAGCCTCAGGGGCAATGAGCAGTTCTTC. It codes for CASSLRGNEQFF.

V and J are TRBV2 and TRBJ2-1; TRBD2 aligns across 8 bases. CDR3 length equals 16 residues. V dropped 7 bases and J dropped 4; count of bases not matched to a gene: 12. Germline lookup yields CDR1 SNHLY and CDR2 FYNNEI. The CDR3 DNA reads TGTGCCAGCAATTCCTCGGCGGGAGGATGTTACAATGAGCAGTTCTTC. Its translation is CASNSSAGGCYNEQFF.

This clone showed up just a few times. The chain joins TRBV5-1 to TRBJ2-2; D is possibly TRBD1 (6 bases). V was pared by 5 bases and J by 1 base, with 18 bases between. The CDR3 consists of 17 residues. CDR1 SGHRS and CDR2 YFSETQ come from the germline V gene. CDR3 coding DNA: TGCGCCAGCAGTAACCCCCGGACAGAAATGAACACCGGGGAGCTGTTTTTT. This encodes CASSNPRTEMNTGELFF.

The chain combines TRBV2 with TRBJ1-4; 7 bases match TRBD1. The J segment lost 7 bases and the V segment lost 10 bases, leaving 15 bases of the junction unmatched. This CDR3 spans 15 amino acids. Looked up from germline, CDR1 is SNHLY and CDR2 is FYNNEI. As DNA, the CDR3 is TGTGCCACCGGCCCCTTACAGGGGCCTGTTGAAAAACTGTTTTTT. This encodes CATGPLQGPVEKLFF.

This clone occurred once. This rearrangement joins TRBV19 to TRBJ1-6; D perhaps matches TRBD1 (6 bases). Trimming removed 3 bases from V and 10 bases from J, with 19 bases in between. Germline assignment: CDR1 LNHDA and CDR2 SQIVND (reference sequence). CDR3 size: 16 residues. The CDR3 coding sequence is TGTGCCAGTAGTATGACGTCACACAGGGTAGACTCACCCCTCCACTTT. Its translation is CASSMTSHRVDSPLHF.

The chain couples TRBV4-1 to TRBJ1-1; the D gene is possibly TRBD1 (6 bases). This CDR3 is 16 amino acids long. Germline values: CDR1 MGHRA, CDR2 YSYEKL. The V gene lost 4 bases and the J gene lost 3 bases, with 18 bases spanning the gap. CDR3 in amino acids: CASSPLGGAGDTEAFF. DNA for the CDR3: TGCGCCAGCAGCCCTCTCGGGGGGGCGGGAGACACTGAAGCTTTCTTT.

The V gene is TRBV19, the J gene TRBJ2-7, with 9 bases that match TRBD1. The V and J ends lost 4 bases and 3 bases, in that order; junction bases with no gene match: 7. Germline assignment: CDR1 LNHDA and CDR2 SQIVND (reference sequence). There are 15 residues in the CDR3. The chain's CDR3 is CASSRSGQGNYEQYF. In DNA form, the CDR3 reads TGTGCCAGTAGTAGGTCGGGACAGGGAAACTACGAGCAGTACTTC.

V usage is TRBV7-9 and J usage is TRBJ1-1; no definite D call. Germline CDR1 SEHNR, CDR2 FQNEAQ (reference sequence). The CDR3 totals 14 residues. Trimming pared 6 bases from V and 6 bases from J, leaving 17 bases between. The CDR3 DNA reads TGTGCCAGCAGGTCCAGAGGGCGCCTTCCTGAAGCTTTCTTT. Translated, it gives CASRSRGRLPEAFF.

The chain employs TRBV18 and TRBJ2-5, with TRBD1 matching over 7 bases. This CDR3 has 14 amino acids. CDR1 and CDR2 from the germline V gene are KGHSH and LQKENI. With V trimmed by 5 bases and J by 1 base, 4 bases remained unmatched. CDR3: CASSSRDSQETQYF. The CDR3 DNA reads as TGTGCCAGCTCATCACGGGACAGCCAAGAGACCCAGTACTTC.

Regarding this clone: A junction boundary mismatches the germline segment, possibly from a read error. The chain combines TRBV27 with TRBJ2-7; D might be TRBD2 (5 bases). The CDR3 is made up of 16 amino acids. Germline V gives CDR1 MNHEY, CDR2 SMNVEV (reference sequence). This chain's CDR3 is CASSLNDYPESYERYF. Written as DNA, the CDR3 is TGTGCCAGCAGTCTGAACGACTATCCGGAATCCTACGAGCGGTACTTC.

This chain connects TRBV5-6 to TRBJ2-5; D may be TRBD1 (5 bases). In germline, CDR1 is SGHDT, CDR2 YYEEEE. CDR3 length: 13 amino acids. Trimming shortened V by 0 bases and J by 5 bases, and 8 bases separated the two germline ends. CDR3 region: CASSLGQLETQYF. Written as DNA, the CDR3 is TGTGCCAGCAGCTTGGGACAGCTGGAGACCCAGTACTTC. Full variable domain (rest looked up from reference TRBV5-6 and TRBJ2-5): DAGVTQSPTHLIKTRGQQVTLRCSPKSGHDTVSWYQQALGQGPQFIFQYYEEEERQRGNFPDRFSGHQFPNYSSELNVNALLLGDSALYLCASSLGQLETQYFGPGTRLLVL.

The chain has TRBV4-3 and TRBJ2-7; D is unclear. Germline assignment: CDR1 LGHNA and CDR2 YSLEER. Trimming took 0 bases from V and 4 from J, leaving 13 bases between them. There are 15 residues in the CDR3. CDR3 DNA sequence: TGCGCCAGCAGCCAAGATGGCCTCCCGATTTACGAGCAGTACTTC. Amino acids: CASSQDGLPIYEQYF.

This chain uses TRBV10-3 with TRBJ2-5; 7 nucleotides match TRBD2. Germline CDR1 reads ENHRY; CDR2 reads SYGVKD. This CDR3 has 15 amino acids. The V and J ends lost 3 bases and 5 bases, in that order; junction bases with no gene match: 9. The CDR3 DNA follows: TGTGCCATCAGTGAAAATTCGGCTAGCGGCGAGACCCAGTACTTC. Its protein is CAISENSASGETQYF.

A few counts support this clone. This chain connects TRBV19 to TRBJ2-1, with D possibly being TRBD2 (5 bases). Germline loops: CDR1 LNHDA, CDR2 SQIVND (reference sequence). The CDR3 length is 15 residues. V was clipped by 5 bases and J by 10 bases, with 21 bases between them. CDR3 sequence reads: CASSGSPGVEGEQFF. For the CDR3, the DNA is TGTGCCAGTAGTGGGAGTCCCGGGGTCGAGGGAGAGCAGTTCTTC.

This sequence joins TRBV5-4 and TRBJ2-7; D might be TRBD1 (5 bases). This CDR3 has 18 residues. Germline V gene data show CDR1 as SGHNT and CDR2 as YYREEE (reference sequence). Between the trimmed V and J ends, which lost 0 bases and 6 bases, there was a span of 25 bases. CDR3 DNA sequence: TGTGCCAGCAGCTTGGTAGGTGACGGACATAAAAATTTTGGCGAGCAGTACTTC. Translated, it gives CASSLVGDGHKNFGEQYF.

The V gene is TRBV4-1, the J gene TRBJ2-7; 9 bases are shared with TRBD1. The CDR3 contains 18 residues. V lost 0 bases to trimming and J lost 4 bases; unmatched junction nucleotides: 13. Germline CDR1 reads MGHRA; CDR2 reads YSYEKL. The chain's CDR3 is CASSQDGFRDRDKYEQYF. The CDR3 region has the DNA TGCGCCAGCAGCCAAGACGGCTTCCGGGACAGGGACAAGTACGAGCAGTACTTC.

This chain connects TRBV7-9 to TRBJ2-7; the match to TRBD2 covers 11 bases. The CDR3 length is 17 residues. J lost 2 bases, V lost 4 bases, and 10 bases had no gene match. CDR1 and CDR2 from the germline V gene are SEHNR and FQNEAQ (reference sequence). The CDR3 loop reads CASSSILAGVSPYEQYF. CDR3 bases: TGTGCCAGCAGCTCTATACTAGCGGGAGTATCTCCCTACGAGCAGTACTTC.

This chain uses TRBV29-1 with TRBJ1-1; D is unclear. This CDR3 region has 13 residues. The V end lost 3 bases, the J end lost 4 bases, and 12 bases lay between the germline ends. The germline gives CDR1 SQVTM, CDR2 ANQGSEA. CDR3 in DNA: TGCAGCGTTGATCGGGTCCGAGGCACTGAAGCTTTCTTT. Protein product: CSVDRVRGTEAFF.

The chain carries TRBV7-8 and TRBJ2-7; 8 positions match TRBD2. This CDR3 has 15 residues. V lost 1 base and J lost 7; bases outside the gene matches: 9. In germline, CDR1 is SGHVS, CDR2 FQNEAQ. CDR3 region: CASSLVPSGLGEQYF. DNA of the CDR3: TGTGCCAGCAGCTTAGTCCCTAGCGGGCTAGGTGAGCAGTACTTC.

This clone appeared a single time. The chain employs TRBV5-4 and TRBJ2-7, with 12 bases fitting TRBD2. From germline, CDR1 is SGHNT and CDR2 YYREEE (reference sequence). V shed 2 bases and J 4 bases; nucleotides not matched to a gene: 16. The length of the CDR3 is 19 residues. This chain's CDR3 is CASSLGSGTSGLEGYEQYF. The CDR3 DNA reads as TGTGCCAGCAGCTTAGGATCCGGGACTAGCGGGCTAGAGGGTTACGAGCAGTACTTC.